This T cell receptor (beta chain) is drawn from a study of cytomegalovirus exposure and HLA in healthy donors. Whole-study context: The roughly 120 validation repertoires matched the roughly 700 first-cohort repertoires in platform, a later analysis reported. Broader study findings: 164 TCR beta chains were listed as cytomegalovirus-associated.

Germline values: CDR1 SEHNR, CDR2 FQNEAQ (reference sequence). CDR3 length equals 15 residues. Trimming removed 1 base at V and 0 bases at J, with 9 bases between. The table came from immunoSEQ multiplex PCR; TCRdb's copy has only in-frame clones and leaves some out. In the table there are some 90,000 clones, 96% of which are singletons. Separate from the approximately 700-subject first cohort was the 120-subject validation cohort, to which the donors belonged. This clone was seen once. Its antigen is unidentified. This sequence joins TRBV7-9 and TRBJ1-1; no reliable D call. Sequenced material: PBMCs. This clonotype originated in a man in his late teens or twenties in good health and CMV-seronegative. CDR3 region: CASSLGANLNTEAFF. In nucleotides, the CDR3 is TGTGCCAGCAGCTTAGGGGCAAATCTGAACACTGAAGCTTTCTTT. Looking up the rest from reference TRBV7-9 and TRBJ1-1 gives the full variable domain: DTGVSQNPRHKITKRGQNVTFRCDPISEHNRLYWYRQTLGQGPEFLTYFQNEAQLEKSRLLSDRFSAERPKGSFSTLEIQRTEQGDSAMYLCASSLGANLNTEAFFGQGTRLTVV.